This record concerns one T cell receptor (beta chain) sequence. These data originate in a study of control samples from healthy donors and cancer patients. Here immunoSEQ multiplex PCR was the method, and the copy in TCRdb shows in-frame clones only, minus some. The top ten hold about 4% of the sample, which has roughly 180,000 clones, just over 90% seen once. The CDR3 totals 15 residues. Germline CDR1 reads SGHRS; CDR2 reads YFSETQ. V lost 0 bases to trimming and J lost 6 bases; unmatched junction nucleotides: 6. This rearrangement joins TRBV5-1 to TRBJ2-1, with 7 bases fitting TRBD1. Sequenced material: blood. This clonotype was sampled from a woman aged 55 to 70 in good health. The CDR3: CASSLGQGRVNEQFF. The DNA for the CDR3 is TGCGCCAGCAGCTTGGGACAGGGTAGGGTCAATGAGCAGTTCTTC.